What follows are 21 T cell receptor beta chains derived from one specimen sequenced in a study of STAT5B mutations in CD4+ large granular lymphocyte leukemia. Clones were sequenced by immunoSEQ multiplex PCR, and TCRdb holds only the in-frame ones, with some missing. The repertoire holds about 22,000 clones, roughly 79% seen once, with 0.35% to 0.5% in the top ten. Material for sequencing was CD4+ T cells from blood buffy coats. All receptors come from a human donor in good health.

This clone was seen only once. The chain combines TRBV29-1 with TRBJ2-3; D could derive from TRBD1 or TRBD2 (5 bases each). This CDR3 is built from 13 residues. Trimming removed 1 base at V and 5 bases at J, with 10 bases between. Germline V gives CDR1 SQVTM, CDR2 ANQGSEA. The CDR3 bases are TGCAGCGTTGAAGCTGGGGCGGGAGATACGCAGTATTTT. It encodes CSVEAGAGDTQYF.

The CDR3 nucleotides are TGTGCCAGCAGCTCCTCAGGGGGCGCGAAGGCACCCCTCCACTTT. As protein: CASSSSGGAKAPLHF. The chain carries TRBV7-9 and TRBJ1-6; 8 bases map to TRBD1. V trimming: 4 bases; J trimming: 11 bases; junction bases outside the gene matches: 10. CDR3 size: 15 residues. The germline V gene has CDR1 SEHNR and CDR2 FQNEAQ (reference sequence).

This clone turned up a few times. The rearrangement joins TRBV7-9 to TRBJ2-7, with TRBD2 matching 7 bases. The junction had 3 bases not matched to a gene; V was cut back by 5 bases and J by 5 bases. Germline CDR1 and CDR2: SEHNR and FQNEAQ (reference sequence). The CDR3 spans 12 residues. The CDR3 region is CASSPRGDEQYF. In DNA form, the CDR3 reads TGTGCCAGCAGCCCCCGGGGGGACGAGCAGTACTTC.

This rearrangement joins TRBV30 to TRBJ1-2, with D perhaps matching TRBD1 (5 bases). V shed 4 bases and J shed 5 bases, with 11 bases lying between them. This CDR3 contains 12 residues. The V gene's germline CDR1 is GTSNPN and CDR2 SVGIG (reference sequence). The CDR3 is CAWKGVYYGYTF. The CDR3 DNA follows: TGTGCCTGGAAAGGGGTTTATTATGGCTACACCTTC.

The chain uses TRBV2 and TRBJ1-5; tentative D call: TRBD1 (5 bases). The germline V gene encodes CDR1 SNHLY and CDR2 FYNNEI. V was cut by 4 bases and J by 4 bases, with 11 bases left in between. The CDR3 contains 14 residues. The CDR3 DNA reads as TGTGCCAGCAGTGTGGAGAGGGGAAATCAGCCCCAGCATTTT. Protein: CASSVERGNQPQHF.

The chain joins TRBV7-8 to TRBJ2-7; 10 positions agree with TRBD2. The CDR3 spans 15 residues. From germline, CDR1 is SGHVS and CDR2 FQNEAQ. The junction had 1 base not matched to a gene; V was cut back by 1 base and J by 1 base. CDR3 DNA: TGTGCCAGCAGCTTAGGGACTAGCGGATCCTACGAGCAGTACTTC. It encodes CASSLGTSGSYEQYF.

This chain links TRBV21-1 with TRBJ1-2; the tabulated D call, TRBD1, remains unverified against the DNA. TRBV21-1 is a pseudogene. The CDR3 extends over 18 amino acids. This chain's CDR3 is CASSKGGQVCLANYGYTF. The CDR3 coding sequence is TGTGCCAGCAGCAAAGGGGGACAGGTCTGCCTAGCTAACTATGGCTACACCTTC.

This chain links TRBV7-2 with TRBJ2-7, with a tentative D call TRBD1 (6 bases). This CDR3 is built from 12 residues. V lost 8 bases, J lost 4 bases, and 12 bases lay in between. The V gene's germline CDR1 is SGHTA and CDR2 FQGNSA. CDR3 coding DNA: TGTGCCAGCGGCTCAGGGGAATACGAGCAGTACTTC. This codes for CASGSGEYEQYF.

The V gene is TRBV27, the J gene TRBJ2-1, with a tentative D call TRBD1 (6 bases). Trimming pared 6 bases from V and 8 bases from J, leaving 23 bases between. CDR3 length: 16 residues. Germline lookup yields CDR1 MNHEY and CDR2 SMNVEV (reference sequence). CDR3 in amino acids: CASRPRVAGQYDEQFF. CDR3 DNA: TGTGCCAGCAGACCTCGAGTAGCCGGACAGTACGATGAGCAGTTCTTC.

A few counts support this clone. This CDR3 reads CASSLTEGSPLHF. CDR3 sequence (DNA): TGTGCCAGCAGCTTGACGGAGGGTTCACCCCTCCACTTT. The gene calls are TRBV7-9 and TRBJ1-6; no clear D gene. The CDR3 covers 13 residues. Germline loops: CDR1 SEHNR, CDR2 FQNEAQ (reference sequence). Trimming removed 3 bases from V and 9 bases from J, with 9 bases in between. The full variable domain, completed using reference TRBV7-9 and TRBJ1-6, is DTGVSQNPRHKITKRGQNVTFRCDPISEHNRLYWYRQTLGQGPEFLTYFQNEAQLEKSRLLSDRFSAERPKGSFSTLEIQRTEQGDSAMYLCASSLTEGSPLHFGNGTRLTVT.

The rearrangement uses TRBV7-8 and TRBJ2-7; TRBD2 aligns across 11 bases. Unmatched junction bases numbered 10, after V lost 5 bases and J lost 1 base. This CDR3 spans 17 amino acids. The germline V gene has CDR1 SGHVS and CDR2 FQNEAQ. The CDR3 coding sequence is TGTGCCAGCAGCCCCCGGAATAGCGGGGGGGGATCCTACGAGCAGTACTTC. Protein product: CASSPRNSGGGSYEQYF.

The V and J genes are TRBV5-1 and TRBJ2-2, with 8 nucleotides matching TRBD2. V lost 4 bases and J lost 5; bases outside the gene matches: 10. From germline, CDR1 is SGHRS and CDR2 YFSETQ. This CDR3 contains 16 residues. The CDR3 DNA follows: TGCGCCAGCAGCCGCAGCGGGGGCCAAGGAACCGGGGAGCTGTTTTTT. Translating gives CASSRSGGQGTGELFF.

In this sample, this clone turned up once. This chain links TRBV30 with TRBJ2-5; D ambiguous. Germline CDR1 GTSNPN, CDR2 SVGIG (reference sequence). V was trimmed by 4 bases and J by 7 bases, leaving 16 bases between them. CDR3 size: 13 residues. The chain's CDR3 is CAWTPMTWGTQYF. The CDR3 DNA reads TGTGCCTGGACCCCTATGACCTGGGGGACCCAGTACTTC. The variable domain in full, completed from reference TRBV30 and TRBJ2-5, reads SQTIHQWPATLVQPVGSPLSLECTVEGTSNPNLYWYRQAAGRGLQLLFYSVGIGQISSEVPQNLSASRPQDRQFILSSKKLLLSDSGFYLCAWTPMTWGTQYFGPGTRLLVL.

J is TRBJ2-7 and V is TRBV6-4; no clear D. Per germline, CDR1 MRHNA and CDR2 SNTAGT. The CDR3 totals 15 residues. Trimming removed 0 bases at V and 3 bases at J, with 12 bases between. The CDR3 region is CASSDSVRSGYEQYF. The CDR3 region has the DNA TGTGCCAGCAGTGACTCGGTTAGGTCGGGCTACGAGCAGTACTTC.

V usage is TRBV6-1 and J usage is TRBJ1-5; D not certain. Per the germline V gene, CDR1 is MNHNS and CDR2 is SASEGT. The CDR3 consists of 14 residues. V lost 6 bases and J lost 0, with 9 bases in between. The CDR3 spells CASRGIYSNQPQHF. CDR3 bases: TGTGCCAGCAGGGGTATCTATAGCAATCAGCCCCAGCATTTT.

A single count supports this clone. The V and J genes are TRBV7-2 and TRBJ1-2, with D unresolved. The CDR3 contains 16 residues. The germline V gene has CDR1 SGHTA and CDR2 FQGNSA. V shed 4 bases and J shed 1 base, with 16 bases lying between them. In DNA, the CDR3 is TGTGCCAGCAGCTCGCAGACTCGGGCACATAACTATGGCTACACCTTC. Its protein is CASSSQTRAHNYGYTF.

This clone appeared once. The rearrangement uses TRBV5-1 and TRBJ2-7; 11 nucleotides line up with TRBD2. The V gene end was trimmed by 3 bases and the J gene end by 12 bases; junction bases not matched to a gene: 14. Looked up from germline, CDR1 is SGHRS and CDR2 is YFSETQ. CDR3 length: 15 amino acids. The CDR3 DNA is TGCGCCAGCAGCTCAGCTATTACTAGCGGGGGCAGCGTGTACTTC. Protein sequence: CASSSAITSGGSVYF.

The chain recombines TRBV30 with TRBJ2-7; TRBD1 or TRBD2 may be the D gene (5 bases each). Germline V gene data show CDR1 as GTSNPN and CDR2 as SVGIG (reference sequence). V was pared by 4 bases and J by 7 bases, with 20 bases between. This CDR3 comprises 14 residues. CDR3 in amino acids: CAWNAGTDVGEQYF. The CDR3 DNA reads TGTGCCTGGAACGCCGGGACGGACGTTGGAGAGCAGTACTTC.

In this sample, this clone turned up a few times. The chain joins TRBV25-1 to TRBJ1-3; 9 bases agree with TRBD1. CDR3 length equals 18 residues. Germline CDR1 and CDR2: MGHDK and SYGVNS. V shed 4 bases and J 0 bases; nucleotides not matched to a gene: 10. DNA of the CDR3: TGTGCCAGCAGTGGTGGGACAGGGCTCGCGATCTCTGGAAACACCATATATTTT. Its translation: CASSGGTGLAISGNTIYF.

This clone occurred once. V is TRBV28 and J is TRBJ1-1; TRBD1 might be the D (5 bases). The CDR3 runs to 15 residues. Trimming took off 2 bases at V and 1 base at J, with 11 bases between the two ends. Germline-derived CDR1 and CDR2 are MDHEN and SYDVKM. CDR3 sequence (DNA): TGTGCCAGCAGTTTAGGGGGTAACAGGAACACTGAAGCTTTCTTT. Translating it yields CASSLGGNRNTEAFF.

The chain combines TRBV5-1 with TRBJ1-2; D possibly corresponds to TRBD1 (6 bases). CDR1 SGHRS and CDR2 YFSETQ come from the germline V gene. This CDR3 spans 17 amino acids. Trimming left V 0 bases short and J 5 bases short, with 20 bases between. This CDR3 is CASSLADQRQESYGYTF. The CDR3 region has the DNA TGCGCCAGCAGCTTGGCGGACCAGAGACAGGAGTCATATGGCTACACCTTC.